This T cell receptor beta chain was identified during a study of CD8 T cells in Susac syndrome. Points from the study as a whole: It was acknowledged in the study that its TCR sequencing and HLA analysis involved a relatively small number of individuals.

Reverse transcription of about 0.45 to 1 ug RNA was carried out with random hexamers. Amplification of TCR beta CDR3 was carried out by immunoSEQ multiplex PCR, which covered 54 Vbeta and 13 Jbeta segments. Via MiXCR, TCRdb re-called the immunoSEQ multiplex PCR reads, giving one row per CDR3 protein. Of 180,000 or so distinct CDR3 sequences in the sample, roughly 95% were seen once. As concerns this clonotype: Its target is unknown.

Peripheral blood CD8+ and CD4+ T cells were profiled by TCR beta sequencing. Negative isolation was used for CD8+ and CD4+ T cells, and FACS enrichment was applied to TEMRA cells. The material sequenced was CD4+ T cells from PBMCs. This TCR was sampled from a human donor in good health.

The DNA for the CDR3 is TGCAGCGTTGAAGTAGGGGGTGGCTACACCTTC. It yields the protein CSVEVGGGYTF. The chain is built from TRBV29-1 and TRBJ1-2, with D possibly TRBD1 on 6 matching bases. Between the trimmed V and J ends, which lost 1 base and 7 bases, there was a span of 7 bases. Germline CDR1 and CDR2: SQVTM and ANQGSEA. There are 11 residues in the CDR3.